This TCR beta chain emerged from a study of identifying expanded T cells in peripheral blood. Overall study findings and caveats: Technical replicates showed 0.9 to 1.5 changed clones; about 2 weeks roughly 16; four weeks 19. Roughly 2-week clone count variance significantly increased as total template count grew.

During the collection period, no donor immune events like infections were recorded. V lost 6 bases, J lost 7 bases, and 5 bases stayed unmatched. CDR1 and CDR2 (germline): MRHNA, SNTAGT. The CDR3 contains 12 residues. Data came from immunoSEQ multiplex PCR; TCRdb stores just in-frame clones and leaves some out. The sample consists of approximately 90,000 clones, around 83% of them appearing once. The count of this clone is one. What it binds is not known. The sequencing input was blood. V gene TRBV6-4 combines with J gene TRBJ1-2; 7 bases are shared with TRBD1. This receptor was identified in a person between 18 and 75 years old in good health. In DNA, the CDR3 is TGTGCCAGCAGGACCCCAGGGGGTGGCTACACCTTC. Translation: CASRTPGGGYTF.